A single sample is the source of the 2 T cell receptor beta chains below, sequenced in a study of low-dose radiotherapy and immunotherapy resistance in tumors. Time point: after trial treatment. Treatment denoted: LDRT plus nivolumab, ipilimumab, low-dose cyclophosphamide and aspirin (RACIN trial). With TRAV- and TRBV-specific primers, first-strand cDNA was made, covering the alpha and beta chains. TCRs were put through roughly 20 PCR cycles of amplification with Phusion. A constant-region primer and the V-primer adapter served as the primer pair. Using its own MiXCR run on the reads, TCRdb lists one record per CDR3 protein. This table has about 80,000 distinct CDR3 sequences, about a sixth appearing once. Sequenced material: PBMCs, taken after low-dose radiotherapy plus immunotherapy. The receptor set was obtained from a male donor with prostate cancer.

This clonotype was detected ten times or more. The V gene is TRBV19, the J gene TRBJ1-5, with 7 bases fitting TRBD1. CDR1 and CDR2 (germline): LNHDA, SQIVND (reference sequence). The CDR3 runs to 17 residues. Trimming removed 6 bases from V and 0 bases from J; junction bases left unmatched: 11. The CDR3 region is CASRRGQLLYSNQPQHF. CDR3 sequence (DNA): TGTGCCAGTAGGAGGGGACAGTTACTATATAGCAATCAGCCCCAGCATTTT.

This clonotype appeared a few times. The J gene is TRBJ1-5, the V gene TRBV4-3, with a tentative D call TRBD1 (5 bases). The CDR3 has 17 residues. V was trimmed by 0 bases and J by 4 bases, leaving 16 bases between them. CDR1 LGHNA and CDR2 YSLEER come from the germline V gene. CDR3 in amino acids: CASSQDRRGAINQPQHF. In DNA form, the CDR3 reads TGCGCCAGCAGCCAAGATCGCCGAGGGGCGATAAATCAGCCCCAGCATTTT.